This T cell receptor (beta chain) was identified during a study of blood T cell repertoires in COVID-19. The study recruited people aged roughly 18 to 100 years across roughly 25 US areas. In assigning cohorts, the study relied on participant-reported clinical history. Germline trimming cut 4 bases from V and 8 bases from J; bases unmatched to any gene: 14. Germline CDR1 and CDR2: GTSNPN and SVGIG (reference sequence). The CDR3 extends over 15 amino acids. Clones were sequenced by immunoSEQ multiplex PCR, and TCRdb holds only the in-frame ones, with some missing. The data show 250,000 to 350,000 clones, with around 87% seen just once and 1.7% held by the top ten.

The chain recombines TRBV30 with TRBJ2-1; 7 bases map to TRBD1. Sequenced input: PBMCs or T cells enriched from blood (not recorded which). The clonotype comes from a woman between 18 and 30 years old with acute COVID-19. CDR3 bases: TGTGCCTGGATTGCGCCAGGGGGTGTAATTTATGAGCAGTTCTTC. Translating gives CAWIAPGGVIYEQFF.